Following are 8 T cell receptor beta chains from one sample sequenced in a study of regulatory T cells in long-lasting Graves disease. The time point denotes: newly diagnosed GD, antithyroid drugs for less than 3 months. The TCR library was made from RNA that had been extracted from PBMCs in TRIzol. Relying on iRepertoire HTBI primers and Arm-PCR of CDR3 regions, the team built TCR beta libraries. TCRdb reprocessed the multiplex PCR reads with MiXCR, giving one entry per CDR3 protein. The top ten clones hold 18% of a sample with under 450,000 distinct CDR3 sequences, roughly 10% of them seen once. The sample was also linked to a second study, of T cells in Graves' hyperthyroidism and ophthalmopathy.

Sequences were derived from peripheral blood mononuclear cells (PBMCs), sampled at new diagnosis, from a patient treated with antithyroid drugs. Receptors were obtained from a woman aged 18-29 years with Graves disease.

This clonotype was detected many times. V is TRBV30 and J is TRBJ2-1, with D uncertain. Trimming took off 5 bases at V and 7 bases at J, with 9 bases between the two ends. The germline gives CDR1 GTSNPN, CDR2 SVGIG (reference sequence). The CDR3 length is 11 residues. Written as DNA, the CDR3 is TGTGCCTGGGGTCATGGGAATGAGCAGTTCTTC. This translates into CAWGHGNEQFF.

In regard to this clonotype: A clone one base away is much larger, so this may be a read error. The rearrangement joins TRBV25-1 to TRBJ2-1, with 8 bases that match TRBD1. Gene TRBJ2-3 matches the end of the DNA better, so the J call may be wrong. The CDR3 has 16 residues. CDR1 and CDR2 (germline): MGHDK, SYGVNS. CDR3 DNA sequence: TGTGCCAGCAGTGACCCCCTTAGGCAGGGGGCGGATACGCAGTATTTT. Protein: CASSDPLRQGADTQYF.

This clonotype was counted at least ten times. The chain has TRBV28 and TRBJ1-5; perhaps TRBD1 as D (5 bases). CDR1 and CDR2 from the germline V gene are MDHEN and SYDVKM. Trimming stripped 8 bases from V and 3 bases from J, with 14 bases between. This CDR3 region has 14 residues. The CDR3, as DNA: TGTGCCAGCCTGAGGCGCAGGGACAATCAGCCCCAGCATTTT. Protein: CASLRRRDNQPQHF.

This clonotype was seen only a few times. The chain has TRBV7-9 and TRBJ1-4; 9 nucleotides agree with TRBD1. This CDR3 spans 19 amino acids. V trimming: 5 bases; J trimming: 4 bases; junction bases outside the gene matches: 17. Germline V CDR1 and CDR2: SEHNR, FQNEAQ (reference sequence). CDR3 residues: CASSLRRDREAWHNEKLFF. CDR3 coding DNA: TGTGCCAGCAGCCTCCGGCGGGACAGGGAGGCATGGCATAATGAAAAACTGTTTTTT. Full variable domain (rest looked up from reference TRBV7-9 and TRBJ1-4): DTGVSQNPRHKITKRGQNVTFRCDPISEHNRLYWYRQTLGQGPEFLTYFQNEAQLEKSRLLSDRFSAERPKGSFSTLEIQRTEQGDSAMYLCASSLRRDREAWHNEKLFFGSGTQLSVL.

This clonotype was found many times. CDR3 amino acids: CSALAGATYEQYF. CDR3 nucleotides: TGCAGTGCTTTAGCGGGAGCCACCTACGAGCAGTACTTC. The chain carries TRBV20-1 and TRBJ2-7, with 9 bases identical to TRBD2. Germline lookup yields CDR1 DFQATT and CDR2 SNEGSKA (reference sequence). Trimming removed 5 bases from V and 2 bases from J; junction bases left unmatched: 4. The CDR3 runs to 13 residues.

This clonotype was recorded once. The chain recombines TRBV4-3 with TRBJ2-7, with a possible D match to TRBD2 (6 bases). The CDR3 has 14 amino acids. Germline V lookup: CDR1 LGHNA, CDR2 YSLEER. V was pared by 1 base and J by 3 bases, with 10 bases between. CDR3 nucleotides: TGCGCCAGCAGCCAAGGACTAGGAATCTACGAGCAGTACTTC. This encodes CASSQGLGIYEQYF.

This clonotype was seen repeatedly, ten times or more. This sequence joins TRBV6-2 or TRBV6-3 and TRBJ2-7; TRBD1 matches 8 bases. V trimming: 2 bases; J trimming: 2 bases; junction bases outside the gene matches: 2. CDR1 and CDR2 from the germline V gene are MNHEY and SVGEGT. The CDR3 covers 14 residues. The CDR3 protein is CASSYRTGPYEQYF. The CDR3 DNA sequence: TGTGCCAGCAGTTACAGGACAGGGCCCTACGAGCAGTACTTC.

CDR3 coding DNA: TGTGCCAGCACCTCCTCCCCAAGCACTGAAGCTTTCTTT. Residues: CASTSSPSTEAFF. The chain has TRBV6-1 and TRBJ1-1; D is ambiguous. The germline V gene has CDR1 MNHNS and CDR2 SASEGT. V was trimmed by 7 bases and J by 4 bases, leaving 13 bases between them. The CDR3 runs 13 residues.